These 23 T cell receptor beta chains came from one sample sequenced in a study of CD8 T cells in Susac syndrome. The RNA input was about 0.5 to 1 ug, and it was reverse transcribed with random hexamers. TCRdb re-called the immunoSEQ multiplex PCR reads through MiXCR, storing one row per CDR3 protein. Among approximately 83,000 distinct CDR3 sequences listed, about 94% were seen once. Sequencing used CD8+ T cells from PBMCs. The source of these receptors is a human donor with Susac syndrome.

The J gene is TRBJ2-1, the V gene TRBV20-1, with 9 bases aligning to TRBD2. The germline gives CDR1 DFQATT, CDR2 SNEGSKA (reference sequence). The CDR3 totals 15 residues. Trimming cost V 0 bases and J 4 bases; bases outside gene matches: 4. Here the CDR3 DNA reads TGCAGTGCTAGAGATCCTAGCGGGGATTACAATGAGCAGTTCTTC. Translation: CSARDPSGDYNEQFF.

CDR3 amino acids: CASSLAGGETQYF. DNA of the CDR3: TGTGCCAGCAGCTTAGCGGGAGGGGAGACCCAGTACTTC. The chain uses TRBV7-8 and TRBJ2-5, with TRBD2 identical over 7 bases. The CDR3 contains 13 residues. J lost 5 bases, V lost 0 bases, and 0 bases had no gene match. The germline gives CDR1 SGHVS, CDR2 FQNEAQ. Full variable domain (rest looked up from reference TRBV7-8 and TRBJ2-5): GAGVSQSPRYKVAKRGQDVALRCDPISGHVSLFWYQQALGQGPEFLTYFQNEAQLDKSGLPSDRFFAERPEGSVSTLKIQRTQQEDSAVYLCASSLAGGETQYFGPGTRLLVL.

The chain uses TRBV30 and TRBJ1-1; tentatively, D is TRBD1 (6 bases). This CDR3 is 12 amino acids long. With 0 bases removed from V and 13 bases from J, the gap between germline ends came to 15 bases. The germline V gene encodes CDR1 GTSNPN and CDR2 SVGIG (reference sequence). DNA of the CDR3: TGTGCCTGGAGTGTAGGGGGGAGCGGGGTTTTCTTT. Translated: CAWSVGGSGVFF.

The chain combines TRBV15 with TRBJ1-2; D gene uncertain. This CDR3 spans 15 amino acids. Per the germline V gene, CDR1 is LNHNV and CDR2 is YYDKDF (reference sequence). V was pared by 1 base and J by 2 bases, with 11 bases between. The CDR3 nucleotides are TGTGCCACCAGCAGAGCACACCTGAACAACTATGGCTACACCTTC. This gives the protein CATSRAHLNNYGYTF. The whole variable domain, filled in from reference TRBV15 and TRBJ1-2, reads DAMVIQNPRYQVTQFGKPVTLSCSQTLNHNVMYWYQQKSSQAPKLLFHYYDKDFNNEADTPDNFQSRRPNTSFCFLDIRSPGLGDTAMYLCATSRAHLNNYGYTFGSGTRLTVV.

The gene calls are TRBV13 and TRBJ1-2; D is uncertain. This CDR3 is 16 amino acids long. V was clipped by 3 bases and J by 8 bases, with 22 bases between them. Germline CDR1 reads PRHDT; CDR2 reads FYEKMQ (reference sequence). DNA of the CDR3: TGTGCCAGCAGCTTCAAGGACGAATTTCAGGTCGGGGGCTACACCTTC. This translates into CASSFKDEFQVGGYTF. Full variable domain (remainder filled in from reference TRBV13 and TRBJ1-2): AAGVIQSPRHLIKEKRETATLKCYPIPRHDTVYWYQQGPGQDPQFLISFYEKMQSDKGSIPDRFSAQQFSDYHSELNMSSLELGDSALYFCASSFKDEFQVGGYTFGSGTRLTVV.

This chain uses TRBV6-5 with TRBJ2-1; D is uncertain. From germline, CDR1 is MNHEY and CDR2 SVGAGI. V gave up 0 bases and J gave up 5 bases, with 8 bases separating them. The CDR3 loop spans 14 amino acids. In DNA, the CDR3 is TGTGCCAGCAGTTACTCCCAGGAGAACAATGAGCAGTTCTTC. Its translation: CASSYSQENNEQFF.

V usage is TRBV5-6 and J usage is TRBJ2-5; TRBD2 matches 11 bases. With 4 bases clipped from V and 0 bases from J, the junction kept 2 bases outside the gene matches. Germline V gene sequence: CDR1 SGHDT, CDR2 YYEEEE. The length of the CDR3 is 15 residues. This CDR3 is CASSGTSGDQETQYF. The CDR3 DNA reads TGTGCCAGCAGCGGGACTAGCGGAGACCAAGAGACCCAGTACTTC.

This chain connects TRBV4-2 to TRBJ2-5; D is unclear. The V end lost 2 bases, the J end lost 5 bases, and 3 bases lay between the germline ends. This CDR3 region has 11 residues. Germline-derived CDR1 and CDR2 are LGHNA and YNFKEQ. This chain's CDR3 is CASSQRETQYF. Written as DNA, the CDR3 is TGTGCCAGCAGCCAACGGGAGACCCAGTACTTC.

The chain is built from TRBV5-1 and TRBJ2-2, with D maybe TRBD2 (5 bases). V was cut by 0 bases and J by 3 bases, with 12 bases left in between. Germline assignment: CDR1 SGHRS and CDR2 YFSETQ. CDR3 length: 16 residues. The CDR3 nucleotides are TGCGCCAGCAGCTTGGGACCGGGGAATTACACCGGGGAGCTGTTTTTT. This translates into CASSLGPGNYTGELFF.

Turning to this clonotype: A junction end diverges from the germline sequence, so it may reflect a read error. The rearrangement links TRBV7-7 to TRBJ2-5, with D tentatively TRBD1 (6 bases). Germline lookup yields CDR1 SSHAT and CDR2 FNYEAQ (reference sequence). The CDR3 is made up of 14 amino acids. In nucleotides, the CDR3 is TGTGCTAGCAGCTTAGCGCAGGGGCAAGAGACCCAGTACTTC. It is translated as CASSLAQGQETQYF.

The chain links TRBV29-1 to TRBJ2-1; 12 bases fit TRBD2. V was clipped by 7 bases and J by 5 bases; unmatched bases: 12. Germline V gene sequence: CDR1 SQVTM, CDR2 ANQGSEA. CDR3 length equals 16 residues. CDR3 loop: CSAREVTSGRNNEQFF. The CDR3 DNA reads TGCAGCGCCCGAGAAGTGACTAGCGGGAGAAACAATGAGCAGTTCTTC.

The chain joins TRBV27 to TRBJ1-2, with 9 bases that match TRBD1. Germline-derived CDR1 and CDR2 are MNHEY and SMNVEV (reference sequence). The CDR3 has 13 amino acids. With 5 bases clipped from V and 8 bases from J, the junction kept 6 bases outside the gene matches. CDR3 region: CASSLGTGQGYTF. As DNA, the CDR3 is TGTGCCAGCAGTCTTGGGACAGGGCAGGGCTACACCTTC.

The chain combines TRBV3-1 with TRBJ2-5; no definite D call. Germline V lookup: CDR1 LGHDT, CDR2 YNNKEL (reference sequence). The CDR3 totals 15 residues. Trimming cost V 0 bases and J 1 base, with 9 bases left between them. CDR3 region: CASSQDLTVQETQYF. The CDR3 region has the DNA TGTGCCAGCAGCCAAGATCTAACTGTCCAAGAGACCCAGTACTTC.

V usage is TRBV25-1 and J usage is TRBJ1-2, with D possibly TRBD1 on 6 matching bases. The germline V and J ends were trimmed by 6 bases and 6 bases, with 17 bases remaining between them. The CDR3 runs 14 residues. Germline V lookup: CDR1 MGHDK, CDR2 SYGVNS. CDR3 DNA sequence: TGTGCCAGCAGCCCGGGACCGGGGACACATGGCTACACCTTC. Its protein is CASSPGPGTHGYTF.

V is TRBV7-9 and J is TRBJ1-2; the D gene is possibly TRBD1 (5 bases). The length of the CDR3 is 12 residues. Germline CDR1 reads SEHNR; CDR2 reads FQNEAQ (reference sequence). V was cut by 5 bases and J by 8 bases, with 12 bases left in between. The CDR3 loop is CASSEQGSGYTF. CDR3 bases: TGTGCCAGCAGCGAGCAGGGTAGCGGCTACACCTTC.

V is TRBV19 and J is TRBJ2-1, with 10 positions matching TRBD2. This CDR3 is built from 14 residues. Germline V gene lookup returns CDR1 LNHDA and CDR2 SQIVND (reference sequence). After removal of 6 bases from V and 6 bases from J, the junction contained 5 bases not matched to a gene. The CDR3 region is CASSGLAATNEQFF. CDR3 DNA sequence: TGTGCCAGTAGCGGACTAGCGGCAACCAATGAGCAGTTCTTC.

J is TRBJ1-1 and V is TRBV7-8; D is uncertain. CDR1 and CDR2 from the germline V gene are SGHVS and FQNEAQ. V shed 2 bases and J shed 7 bases, with 11 bases lying between them. This CDR3 region has 13 residues. The CDR3 DNA follows: TGTGCCAGCAGCTTAACCGAGTCTGGTGAAGCTTTCTTT. Amino acids: CASSLTESGEAFF.

This sequence joins TRBV12-3 or TRBV12-4 and TRBJ2-3; D unclear. This CDR3 comprises 15 residues. The V end lost 5 bases, the J end lost 1 base, and 13 bases lay between the germline ends. The CDR3 protein is CASSHSGPGTDTQYF. CDR3 coding DNA: TGTGCCAGCAGTCACTCGGGCCCCGGCACAGATACGCAGTATTTT.

V and J are TRBV9 and TRBJ2-2; D is possibly TRBD1 (5 bases). V lost 7 bases, J lost 1 base, and 8 bases lay in between. The germline V gene has CDR1 SGDLS and CDR2 YYNGEE. This CDR3 contains 13 residues. The CDR3 region is CASGALNTGELFF. The DNA for the CDR3 is TGTGCCAGCGGGGCTCTGAACACCGGGGAGCTGTTTTTT.

Worth noting for this clonotype: As the CDR3 is not closed by the conserved phenylalanine or tryptophan, this likely results from a read error. This chain uses TRBV18 with TRBJ2-7; D is perhaps TRBD1 (6 bases). Trimming cost V 6 bases and J 3 bases, with 9 bases left between them. This CDR3 has 12 amino acids. The germline CDR1 and CDR2 sequences are KGHSH and LQKENI. CDR3 in DNA: TGTGCCAGCTCTCAACAGGGCTACGAGCAGTACCTC. It is translated as CASSQQGYEQYL.

The chain has TRBV28 and TRBJ2-3, with a possible D match to TRBD2 (5 bases). Germline loops: CDR1 MDHEN, CDR2 SYDVKM. The germline V and J ends were trimmed by 5 bases and 0 bases, with 15 bases remaining between them. The CDR3 covers 16 residues. Written as DNA, the CDR3 is TGTGCCAGCAGTCCCCCGGGGAGACCGAGCACAGATACGCAGTATTTT. This codes for CASSPPGRPSTDTQYF.

V gene TRBV28 combines with J gene TRBJ1-5; 9 bases map to TRBD1. V lost 2 bases, J lost 7 bases, and 6 bases stayed unmatched. This CDR3 has 15 amino acids. Germline lookup yields CDR1 MDHEN and CDR2 SYDVKM. CDR3: CASSLLQGARQPQHF. As DNA, the CDR3 is TGTGCCAGCAGTTTACTACAGGGGGCGCGGCAGCCCCAGCATTTT.

The chain joins TRBV19 to TRBJ2-3; D remains ambiguous. The length of the CDR3 is 13 residues. The V gene's germline CDR1 is LNHDA and CDR2 SQIVND (reference sequence). The V and J ends lost 5 bases and 2 bases respectively, with 8 bases between them. The CDR3 region is CASSFRFTDTQYF. In DNA form, the CDR3 reads TGTGCCAGTAGTTTCAGATTCACAGATACGCAGTATTTT.